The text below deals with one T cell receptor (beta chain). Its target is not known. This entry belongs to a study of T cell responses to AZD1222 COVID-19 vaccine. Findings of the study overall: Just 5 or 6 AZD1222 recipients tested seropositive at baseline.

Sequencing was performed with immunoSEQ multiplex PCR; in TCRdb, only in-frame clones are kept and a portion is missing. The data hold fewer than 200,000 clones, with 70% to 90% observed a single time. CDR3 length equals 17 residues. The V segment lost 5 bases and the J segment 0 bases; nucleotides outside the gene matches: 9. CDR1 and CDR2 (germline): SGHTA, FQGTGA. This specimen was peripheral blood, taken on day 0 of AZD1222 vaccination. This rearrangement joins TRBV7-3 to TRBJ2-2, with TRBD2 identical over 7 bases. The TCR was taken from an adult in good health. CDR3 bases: TGTGCCAGCAGCCGGGAAGCGGGGACCTCGAACACCGGGGAGCTGTTTTTT. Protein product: CASSREAGTSNTGELFF.